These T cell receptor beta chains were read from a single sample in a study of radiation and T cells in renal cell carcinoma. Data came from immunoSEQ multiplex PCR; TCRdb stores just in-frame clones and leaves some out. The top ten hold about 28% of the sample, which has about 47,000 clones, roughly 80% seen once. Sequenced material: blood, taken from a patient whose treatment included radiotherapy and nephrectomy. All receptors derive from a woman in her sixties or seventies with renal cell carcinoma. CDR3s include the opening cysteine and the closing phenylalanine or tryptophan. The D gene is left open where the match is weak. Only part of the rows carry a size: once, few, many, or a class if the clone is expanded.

CDR3 DNA: TGTGCCAGCAGCTTACTTCGACAGGCTGGGGCCAACGTCCTGACTTTC
CDR3 protein: CASSLLRQAGANVLTF
D gene: NA
V gene: TRBV5-6
clone size: NA
J gene: TRBJ2-6

CDR3 DNA: TGTGCCAGCACCGCGGTAGCCCAGGGCTACGAGCAGTACTTC
CDR3 protein: CASTAVAQGYEQYF
D gene: NA
V gene: TRBV11-2
clone size: few
J gene: TRBJ2-7

CDR3 DNA: TGTGCCAGTCGTTCGGGACAGATGAACACTGAAGCTTTCTTT
CDR3 protein: CASRSGQMNTEAFF
D gene: TRBD1
V gene: TRBV19
clone size: NA
J gene: TRBJ1-1

CDR3 DNA: TGTGCCAGCAGCCAAATAAAAGGGGTTACGCAGTATTTT
CDR3 protein: CASSQIKGVTQYF
D gene: NA
V gene: TRBV14
clone size: NA
J gene: TRBJ2-3

CDR3 DNA: TGTGCCAGCAGCGCCAGAGGAATGTCGTCCTACGAGCAGTACTTC
CDR3 protein: CASSARGMSSYEQYF
D gene: NA
V gene: TRBV7-9
clone size: few
J gene: TRBJ2-7

CDR3 DNA: TGTGCCAGCAGCTTAGCTACTAGCGGGCTCAAGGACGAGTTCTTC
CDR3 protein: CASSLATSGLKDEFF
D gene: TRBD2
V gene: TRBV11-2
clone size: once
J gene: TRBJ2-1

CDR3 DNA: TGCAGTGCTGAGGACTATCCTGAGCAGTTCTTC
CDR3 protein: CSAEDYPEQFF
D gene: NA
V gene: TRBV20-1
clone size: NA
J gene: TRBJ2-1

CDR3 DNA: TGTGCCAGCAGTGAAGATGCGGGGCCGGGCTACACCTTC
CDR3 protein: CASSEDAGPGYTF
D gene: NA
V gene: TRBV2
clone size: NA
J gene: TRBJ1-2

CDR3 DNA: TGTGCCAGCAGCGTAGCGGCGGGAGCGGGGAATGAGCAGTTCTTC
CDR3 protein: CASSVAAGAGNEQFF
D gene: TRBD2
V gene: TRBV9
clone size: NA
J gene: TRBJ2-1

CDR3 DNA: TGTGCCAGCAGTGCACTAGCGGGTACCTACGAGCAGTACTTC
CDR3 protein: CASSALAGTYEQYF
D gene: TRBD2
V gene: TRBV2
clone size: NA
J gene: TRBJ2-7

CDR3 DNA: TGTGCCAGCAGCTTGGATAAGGGTAACTATGGCTACACCTTC
CDR3 protein: CASSLDKGNYGYTF
D gene: NA
V gene: TRBV5-4
clone size: NA
J gene: TRBJ1-2

CDR3 DNA: TGCAGCGCCTCCGACGCCGACACTGAAGCTTTCTTT
CDR3 protein: CSASDADTEAFF
D gene: NA
V gene: TRBV29-1
clone size: NA
J gene: TRBJ1-1

CDR3 DNA: TGTGCCAGCAGCGTAGAGGGGCGGGCACTCTCCTACAATGAGCAGTTCTTC
CDR3 protein: CASSVEGRALSYNEQFF
D gene: NA
V gene: TRBV9
clone size: NA
J gene: TRBJ2-1

CDR3 DNA: TGTGCCAGCTCCCCCCGAGTGGGCGATGAGGGGGAGCAGTACTTC
CDR3 protein: CASSPRVGDEGEQYF
D gene: NA
V gene: TRBV18
clone size: NA
J gene: TRBJ2-7

CDR3 DNA: TGTGCCAGCAGTGAAGCGGGGAATTCACCCCTCCACTTT
CDR3 protein: CASSEAGNSPLHF
D gene: NA
V gene: TRBV6-1
clone size: NA
J gene: TRBJ1-6